The text below deals with one T cell receptor (beta chain). The data were taken from a study of blood T cell repertoires in COVID-19. The overall study: There were acute and convalescent COVID-19 samples, and they came from the United States, Italy and Spain. Sources were T cells, B-cell-depleted T cells, or PBMCs; the material itself was cDNA or gDNA.

Enrolment of Seattle patients took place during active infection, and they were followed longitudinally. Trimming removed 7 bases from V and 4 bases from J, with 11 bases in between. The CDR3 loop spans 13 amino acids. Germline V gene lookup returns CDR1 SNHLY and CDR2 FYNNEI. Per the original data handling: Researchers report that nucleated cell counts were estimated from reference gene primer amplification. Produced via immunoSEQ multiplex PCR; TCRdb's table is partial and in-frame only. The V and J calls and clone size come from that table; D and trimming were worked out from the DNA. The sample lists around 150,000 clones, approximately 92% occurring once.

J is TRBJ1-3 and V is TRBV2; D unclear. The clonotype was recovered from a man aged 30-40 years with COVID-19, enrolled during active disease. Sequencing input: peripheral blood. The CDR3 region has the DNA TGTGCCAGCAACCTGGAGAGAGGAAACACCATATATTTT. Protein product: CASNLERGNTIYF.